This T cell receptor (beta chain) came from a study of cytomegalovirus exposure and HLA in healthy donors. Findings and caveats of the study: The classifier reportedly diagnosed cytomegalovirus status with high sensitivity and specificity.

Trimming removed 0 bases at V and 1 base at J, with 8 bases between. This CDR3 is 15 amino acids long. The germline V gene has CDR1 SGDLS and CDR2 YYNGEE. The PCR was carried out with 60 Vbeta primers and 13 Jbeta primers. TCRdb's table, derived via immunoSEQ multiplex PCR, lists solely in-frame clones and lacks some. The table includes 150,000 to 250,000 clones, 65% to 85% detected once. This clone showed up just once. The antigen remains undetermined. The clonotype originates from a boy aged 2 to 9 in good health and CMV-seronegative. What was sequenced was PBMCs. The chain has TRBV9 and TRBJ2-1; possibly TRBD2 for D (5 bases). CDR3 bases: TGTGCCAGCAGCGTAGGAGGGAAGTCCTACAATGAGCAGTTCTTC. This codes for CASSVGGKSYNEQFF. Using reference TRBV9 and TRBJ2-1 for the parts outside the CDR3, the full variable domain is DSGVTQTPKHLITATGQRVTLRCSPRSGDLSVYWYQQSLDQGLQFLIQYYNGEERAKGNILERFSAQQFPDLHSELNLSSLELGDSALYFCASSVGGKSYNEQFFGPGTRLTVL.